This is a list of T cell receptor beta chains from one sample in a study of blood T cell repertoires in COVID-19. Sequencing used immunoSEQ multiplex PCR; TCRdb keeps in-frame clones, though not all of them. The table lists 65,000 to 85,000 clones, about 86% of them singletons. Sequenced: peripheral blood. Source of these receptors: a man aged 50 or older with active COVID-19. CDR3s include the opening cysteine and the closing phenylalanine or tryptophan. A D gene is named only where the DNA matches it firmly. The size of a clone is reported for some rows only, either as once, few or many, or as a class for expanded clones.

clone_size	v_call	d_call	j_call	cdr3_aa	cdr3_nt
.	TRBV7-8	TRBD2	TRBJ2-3	CASSFFSPLAGGGSDTQYF	TGTGCCAGCAGCTTCTTTAGTCCTCTAGCGGGAGGCGGGTCAGATACGCAGTATTTT
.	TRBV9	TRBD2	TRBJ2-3	CASSVGGRGGIPDTQYF	TGTGCCAGCAGCGTAGGAGGTCGGGGGGGCATACCAGATACGCAGTATTTT
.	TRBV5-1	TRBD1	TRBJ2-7	CASSLWTGGSSEQYF	TGCGCCAGCAGCCTCTGGACAGGGGGTTCTTCCGAGCAGTACTTC
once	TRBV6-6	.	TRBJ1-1	CAAAWGGNTEAFF	TGTGCCGCAGCATGGGGGGGGAACACTGAAGCTTTCTTT
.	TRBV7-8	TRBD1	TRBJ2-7	CASSSRQGDLYEQYF	TGTGCCAGCAGCTCGCGACAGGGTGACCTCTACGAGCAGTACTTC
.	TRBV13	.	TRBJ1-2	CASSLEGQGTPNYGYTF	TGTGCCAGCAGCTTAGAAGGGCAGGGTACACCTAACTATGGCTACACCTTC
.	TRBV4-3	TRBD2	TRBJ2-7	CASSHGTSGSQEQYF	TGCGCCAGCAGCCACGGGACTAGCGGGAGTCAGGAGCAGTACTTC
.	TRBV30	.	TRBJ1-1	CAWSPPSPMSRAFF	TGTGCCTGGAGTCCACCATCTCCGATGAGCCGAGCTTTCTTT
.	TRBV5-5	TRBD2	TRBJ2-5	CASSPPGLVQETQYF	TGTGCCAGCAGCCCGCCGGGACTAGTCCAAGAGACCCAGTACTTC
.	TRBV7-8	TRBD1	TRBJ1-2	CASSPGQGGSQGYTF	TGTGCCAGCAGCCCCGGACAGGGGGGGTCTCAAGGCTACACCTTC
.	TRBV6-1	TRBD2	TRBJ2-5	CASSGGLAGGPREETQYF	TGTGCCAGCAGTGGAGGACTAGCGGGAGGGCCCCGGGAGGAGACCCAGTACTTC
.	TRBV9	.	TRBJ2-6	CASSEERASGANVLTF	TGTGCCAGCAGCGAAGAGAGGGCCTCTGGGGCCAACGTCCTGACTTTC
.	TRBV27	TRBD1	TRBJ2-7	CASTYPRDRGPPWYEQYF	TGTGCCAGCACCTACCCCCGGGACAGGGGCCCCCCTTGGTACGAGCAGTACTTC
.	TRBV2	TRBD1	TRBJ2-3	CASTEGGRRSFTDTQYF	TGTGCCAGCACCGAAGGGGGCAGACGGAGCTTCACAGATACGCAGTATTTT
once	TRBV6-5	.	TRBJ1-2	CASSYGLANYGYTF	TGTGCCAGCAGTTACGGACTAGCTAACTATGGCTACACCTTC
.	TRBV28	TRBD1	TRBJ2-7	CASSTDRGASNYEQYF	TGTGCCAGCAGTACAGACAGGGGAGCCTCCAACTACGAGCAGTACTTC
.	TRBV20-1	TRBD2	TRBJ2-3	CSASRAGGLTDTQYF	TGCAGTGCTAGTCGAGCGGGGGGGCTTACAGATACGCAGTATTTT
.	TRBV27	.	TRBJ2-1	CASSSIRGATSSSYNEQFF	TGTGCCAGCAGTTCAATCAGGGGCGCTACCTCGAGCTCCTACAATGAGCAGTTCTTC
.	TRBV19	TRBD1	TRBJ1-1	CASSIRTGQRTEAFF	TGTGCCAGTAGTATAAGGACGGGACAGAGGACTGAAGCTTTCTTT
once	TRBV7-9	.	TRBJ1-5	CASSREADFNQPQHF	TGTGCCAGCAGCAGAGAGGCAGATTTTAATCAGCCCCAGCATTTT
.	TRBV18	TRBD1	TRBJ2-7	CASSIGGTGTYEQYF	TGTGCCAGCTCTATTGGGGGGACAGGGACCTACGAGCAGTACTTC
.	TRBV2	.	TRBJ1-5	CASSPRAGMNQPQHF	TGTGCCAGCAGTCCCCGGGCAGGGATGAATCAGCCCCAGCATTTT
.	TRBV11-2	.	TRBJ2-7	CASSSTGGEQYF	TGTGCCAGCAGCAGTACCGGAGGCGAGCAGTACTTC
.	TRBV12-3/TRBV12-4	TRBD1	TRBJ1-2	CASTGQGAGGYTF	TGTGCCAGCACCGGACAGGGCGCGGGGGGCTACACCTTC
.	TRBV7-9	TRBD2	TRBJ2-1	CASSPSRGGDNEQFF	TGTGCCAGCAGTCCCTCTCGGGGGGGGGATAATGAGCAGTTCTTC
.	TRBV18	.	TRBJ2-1	CASSPNSPSSYNEQFF	TGTGCCAGCTCACCGAACTCTCCCTCCTCCTACAATGAGCAGTTCTTC
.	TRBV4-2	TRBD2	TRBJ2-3	CASSRAGLAGRGTDTQYF	TGTGCCAGCAGCCGCGCCGGACTAGCGGGGAGAGGAACAGATACGCAGTATTTT
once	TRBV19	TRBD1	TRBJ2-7	CASSVRTGEQGEQYF	TGTGCCAGTAGTGTGCGGACAGGGGAACAAGGCGAGCAGTACTTC
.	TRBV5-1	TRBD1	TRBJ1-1	CASSLEATGGGTEAFF	TGCGCCAGCAGCTTGGAGGCGACAGGGGGCGGCACTGAAGCTTTCTTT
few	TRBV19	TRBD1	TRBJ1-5	CASSIGPGQTPPQPQHF	TGTGCCAGTAGTATAGGTCCGGGACAGACGCCTCCTCAGCCCCAGCATTTT
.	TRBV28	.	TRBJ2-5	CASSRGGTLETQYF	TGTGCCAGCAGTCGAGGCGGGACCTTGGAGACCCAGTACTTC
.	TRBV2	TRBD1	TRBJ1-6	CASLPDRGYNSPLHF	TGTGCCAGCCTCCCCGACAGGGGCTATAATTCACCCCTCCACTTT
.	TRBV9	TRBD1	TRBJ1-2	CASSVTGFEGYTF	TGTGCCAGCAGCGTGACAGGGTTCGAGGGCTACACCTTC
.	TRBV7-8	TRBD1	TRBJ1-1	CASRLGTAEGTEAFF	TGTGCCAGCAGACTCGGGACAGCCGAGGGCACTGAAGCTTTCTTT
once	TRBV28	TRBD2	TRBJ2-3	CASSQRAGGTDTQYF	TGTGCCAGCAGTCAAAGAGCGGGAGGCACAGATACGCAGTATTTT
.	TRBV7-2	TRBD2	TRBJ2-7	CASTVGRESYEQYF	TGTGCCAGCACGGTAGGGCGGGAGTCCTACGAGCAGTACTTC
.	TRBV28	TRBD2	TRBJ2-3	CASSLTGGPDTQYF	TGTGCCAGCAGTTTAACGGGAGGCCCAGATACGCAGTATTTT
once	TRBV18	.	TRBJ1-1	CASSPEAGENTEAFF	TGTGCCAGCTCACCTGAGGCAGGGGAGAACACTGAAGCTTTCTTT
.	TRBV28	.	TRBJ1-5	CASSLLTGTPQHF	TGTGCCAGCAGTTTACTTACAGGGACGCCCCAGCATTTT
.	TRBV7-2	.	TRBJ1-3	CASSLYQATIYF	TGTGCCAGCAGCTTATATCAAGCTACCATATATTTT
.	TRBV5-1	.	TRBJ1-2	CASSLGQWDGYTF	TGCGCCAGCAGCTTGGGACAGTGGGATGGCTACACCTTC
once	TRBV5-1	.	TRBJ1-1	CASSTSGGNTEAFF	TGCGCCAGCAGCACCTCGGGGGGGAACACTGAAGCTTTCTTT
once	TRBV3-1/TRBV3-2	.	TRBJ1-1	CASSTWTEAFF	TGTGCCAGCTCTACGTGGACTGAAGCTTTCTTT
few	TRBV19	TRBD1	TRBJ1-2	CASSTGGYDYGYTF	TGTGCCAGTAGTACAGGGGGATACGACTATGGCTACACCTTC
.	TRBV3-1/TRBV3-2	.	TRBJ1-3	CASSQDLTPGNTIYF	TGTGCCAGCAGCCAAGATCTGACACCTGGAAACACCATATATTTT
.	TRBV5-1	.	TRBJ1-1	CASSDRRGNTEAFF	TGCGCCAGCAGCGACCGACGGGGGAACACTGAAGCTTTCTTT
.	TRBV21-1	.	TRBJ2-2	CASILDSFTGELFF	TGTGCCAGCATACTGGACAGTTTCACCGGGGAGCTGTTTTTT
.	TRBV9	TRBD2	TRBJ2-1	CASGISGDYNEQFF	TGTGCCAGTGGTATCAGCGGGGACTACAATGAGCAGTTCTTC
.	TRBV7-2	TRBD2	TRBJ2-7	CASSVGLAAGEQYF	TGTGCCAGCAGCGTGGGACTAGCGGCGGGCGAGCAGTACTTC
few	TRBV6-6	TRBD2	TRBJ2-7	CASSSGGAASYEQYF	TGTGCCAGCAGTAGCGGGGGGGCGGCCTCCTACGAGCAGTACTTC
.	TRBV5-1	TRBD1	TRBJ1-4	CASSSDGTAEKLFF	TGCGCCAGCAGTTCGGACGGGACAGCAGAAAAACTGTTTTTT
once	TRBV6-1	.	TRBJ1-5	CASSEGPQGNQPQHF	TGTGCCAGCAGTGAAGGGCCACAGGGCAATCAGCCCCAGCATTTT
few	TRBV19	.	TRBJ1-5	CASSRLEAQPQHF	TGTGCCAGTAGTAGGTTGGAGGCCCAGCCCCAGCATTTT
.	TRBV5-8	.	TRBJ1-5	CASSLVGVNQPQHF	TGTGCCAGCAGCTTGGTCGGGGTCAATCAGCCCCAGCATTTT